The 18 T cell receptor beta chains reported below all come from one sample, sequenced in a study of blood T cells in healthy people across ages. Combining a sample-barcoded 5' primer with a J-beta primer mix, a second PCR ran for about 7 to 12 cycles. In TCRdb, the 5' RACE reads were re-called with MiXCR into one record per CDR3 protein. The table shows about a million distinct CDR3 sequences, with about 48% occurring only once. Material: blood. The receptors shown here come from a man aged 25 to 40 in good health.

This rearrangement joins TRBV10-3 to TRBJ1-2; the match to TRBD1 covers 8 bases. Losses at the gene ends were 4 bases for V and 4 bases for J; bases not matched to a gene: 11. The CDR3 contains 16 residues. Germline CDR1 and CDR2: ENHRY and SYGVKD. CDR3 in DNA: TGTGCCATCAGTGGGGAAACCGGGACAGGACCCTATGGCTACACCTTC. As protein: CAISGETGTGPYGYTF.

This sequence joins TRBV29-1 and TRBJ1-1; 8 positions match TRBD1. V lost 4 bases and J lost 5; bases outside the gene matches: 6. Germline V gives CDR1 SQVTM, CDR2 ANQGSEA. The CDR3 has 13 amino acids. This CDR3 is CSVALQGGTEAFF. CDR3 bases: TGCAGCGTTGCTTTACAGGGGGGGACTGAAGCTTTCTTT.

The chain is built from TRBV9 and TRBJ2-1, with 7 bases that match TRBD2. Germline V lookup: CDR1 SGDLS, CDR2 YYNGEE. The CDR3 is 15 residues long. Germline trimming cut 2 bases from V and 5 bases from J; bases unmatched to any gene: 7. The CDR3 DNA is TGTGCCAGCAGCGTGGGGGGGGTCGGGAACAATGAGCAGTTCTTC. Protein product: CASSVGGVGNNEQFF.

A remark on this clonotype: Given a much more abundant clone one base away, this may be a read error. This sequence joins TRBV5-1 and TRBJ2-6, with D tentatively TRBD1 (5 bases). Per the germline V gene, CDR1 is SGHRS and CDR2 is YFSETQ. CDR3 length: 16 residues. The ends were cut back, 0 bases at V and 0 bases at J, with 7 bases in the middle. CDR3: CASSLAGNSGANVLTF. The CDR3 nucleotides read TGCGCCAGCAGCTTGGCAGGGAACTCTGGGGCCAACGTCCTGACTTTC.

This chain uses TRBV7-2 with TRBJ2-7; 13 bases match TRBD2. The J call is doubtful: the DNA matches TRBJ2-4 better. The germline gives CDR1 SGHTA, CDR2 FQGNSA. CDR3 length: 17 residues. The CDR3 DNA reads TGTGCCAGCAACAAAAGGACTAGCGGGGGCTCAGGGGACATTCAGTACTTC. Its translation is CASNKRTSGGSGDIQYF.

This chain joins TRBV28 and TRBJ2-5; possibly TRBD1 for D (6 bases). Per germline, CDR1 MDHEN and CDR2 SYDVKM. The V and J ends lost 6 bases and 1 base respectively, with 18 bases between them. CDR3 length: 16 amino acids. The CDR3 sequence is CASSIPTTGAQETQYF. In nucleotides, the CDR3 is TGTGCCAGCAGCATCCCCACGACAGGCGCCCAAGAGACCCAGTACTTC.

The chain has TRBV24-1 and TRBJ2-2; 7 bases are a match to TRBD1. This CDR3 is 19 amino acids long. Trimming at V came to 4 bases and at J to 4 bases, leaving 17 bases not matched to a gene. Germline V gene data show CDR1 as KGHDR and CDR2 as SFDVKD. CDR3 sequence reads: CATSDPGTAPRTGTGELFF. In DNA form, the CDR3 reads TGTGCCACCAGTGACCCCGGGACAGCCCCACGAACTGGCACCGGGGAGCTGTTTTTT.

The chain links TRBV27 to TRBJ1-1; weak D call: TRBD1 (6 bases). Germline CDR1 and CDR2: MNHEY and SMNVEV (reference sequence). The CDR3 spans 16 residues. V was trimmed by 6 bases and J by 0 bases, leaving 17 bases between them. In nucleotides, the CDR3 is TGTGCCAGCAGCCGCGGGGGGGCTGTTATGAACACTGAAGCTTTCTTT. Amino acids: CASSRGGAVMNTEAFF.

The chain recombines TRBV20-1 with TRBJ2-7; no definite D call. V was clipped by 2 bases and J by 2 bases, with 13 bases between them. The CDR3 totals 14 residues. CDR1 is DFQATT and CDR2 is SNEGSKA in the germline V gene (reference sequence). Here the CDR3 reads CSARNPSGPYEQYF. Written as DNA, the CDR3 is TGCAGTGCTAGAAATCCGAGTGGGCCCTACGAGCAGTACTTC.

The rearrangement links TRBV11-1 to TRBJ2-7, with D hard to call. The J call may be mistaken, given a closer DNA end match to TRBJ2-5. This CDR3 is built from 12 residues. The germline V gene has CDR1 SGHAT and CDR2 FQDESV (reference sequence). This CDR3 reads CASSHGQETQYF. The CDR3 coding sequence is TGTGCCAGCAGCCACGGGCAAGAGACCCAGTACTTC.

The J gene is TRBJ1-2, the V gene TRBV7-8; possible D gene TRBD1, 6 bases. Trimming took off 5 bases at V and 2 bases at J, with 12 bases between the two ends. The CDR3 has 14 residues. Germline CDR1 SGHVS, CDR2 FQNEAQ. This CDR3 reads CASSAVTGNYGYTF. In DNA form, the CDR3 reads TGTGCCAGCAGCGCAGTTACAGGGAACTATGGCTACACCTTC.

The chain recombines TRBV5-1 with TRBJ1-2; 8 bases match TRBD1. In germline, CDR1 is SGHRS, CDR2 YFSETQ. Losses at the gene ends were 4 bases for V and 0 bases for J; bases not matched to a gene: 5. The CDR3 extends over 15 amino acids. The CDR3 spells CASSRDRGANYGYTF. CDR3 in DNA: TGCGCCAGCAGCCGCGACAGGGGAGCTAACTATGGCTACACCTTC.

CDR3 region: CASTSGGQFYEQYF. The CDR3, as DNA: TGTGCCAGCACTAGCGGGGGACAATTCTACGAGCAGTACTTC. This rearrangement joins TRBV12-3 or TRBV12-4 to TRBJ2-7, with 10 bases identical to TRBD2. With 7 bases clipped from V and 3 bases from J, the junction kept 6 bases outside the gene matches. The CDR3 is 14 amino acids.

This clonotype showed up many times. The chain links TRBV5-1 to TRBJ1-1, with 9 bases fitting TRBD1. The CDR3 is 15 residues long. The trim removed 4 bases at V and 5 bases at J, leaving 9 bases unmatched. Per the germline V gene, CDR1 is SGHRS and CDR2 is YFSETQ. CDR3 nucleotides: TGCGCCAGCAGCCAAGGAGGACAGGGGCGGACTGAAGCTTTCTTT. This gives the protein CASSQGGQGRTEAFF.

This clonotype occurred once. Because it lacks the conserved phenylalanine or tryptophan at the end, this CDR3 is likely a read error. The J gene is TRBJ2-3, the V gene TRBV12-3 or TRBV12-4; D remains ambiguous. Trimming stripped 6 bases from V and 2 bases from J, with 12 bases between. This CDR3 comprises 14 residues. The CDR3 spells CASRFDGYTDTQYS. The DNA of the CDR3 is TGTGCCAGCAGGTTCGACGGATACACAGATACGCAGTATTCT.

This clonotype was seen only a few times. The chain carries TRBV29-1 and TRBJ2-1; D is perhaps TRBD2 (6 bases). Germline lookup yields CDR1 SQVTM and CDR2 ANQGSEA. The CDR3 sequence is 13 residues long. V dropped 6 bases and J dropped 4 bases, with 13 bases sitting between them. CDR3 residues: CSVGLFPYNEQFF. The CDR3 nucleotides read TGCAGCGTGGGACTTTTTCCTTACAATGAGCAGTTCTTC.

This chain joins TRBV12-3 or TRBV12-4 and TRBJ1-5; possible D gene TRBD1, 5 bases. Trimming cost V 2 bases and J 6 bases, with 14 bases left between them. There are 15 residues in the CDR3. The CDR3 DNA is TGTGCCAGCAGTTTAATGTCGGGGGGGACTCAGCCCCAGCATTTT. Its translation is CASSLMSGGTQPQHF.

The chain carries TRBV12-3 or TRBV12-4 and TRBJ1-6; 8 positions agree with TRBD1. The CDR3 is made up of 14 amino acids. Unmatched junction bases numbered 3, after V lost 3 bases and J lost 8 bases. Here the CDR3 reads CASSFSGGDSPLHF. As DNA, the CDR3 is TGTGCCAGCAGTTTCTCAGGGGGCGATTCACCCCTCCACTTT.